This TCR beta chain was captured in a study of CD8+ T cells in alopecia areata (dated by TCRdb to between 2018 and 2020). For the wider study: The treated patients took part in an open-label pilot trial in which moderate-to-severe alopecia areata was treated with oral tofacitinib at 5 to 10 mg twice daily. Tofacitinib was given for 6 to 18 months, followed by 6 months of follow-up off drug to assess delayed response and recurrence. In both human patients and the C3H/HeJ mouse model, the study applied high-throughput TCRbeta sequencing to look at T cell clonal expansion in alopecia areata. Human TCRbeta sequencing covered scalp tissue and sorted CD4+ and CD8+ peripheral blood T cells from patchy and totalis/universalis alopecia areata patients and healthy controls. Patients on tofacitinib were biopsied at baseline and after 4 and 24 weeks of treatment, and several of the patients also had a later scalp biopsy. Scalp clonality was compared among normal scalp (n=4), patchy alopecia areata scalp (n=8), and alopecia totalis/universalis scalp (n=8). RNA came from the PAXgene miRNA kit for fixed scalp, the miRNeasy kit for PBMCs, and the RNeasy kit for mouse skin. Amplification of TCRbeta CDR3 regions was done by immunoSEQ multiplex PCR using 35 Vbeta forward primers and 13 Jbeta reverse primers. The research as a whole found: Compared with mice, TCR sequences shared between patients were less clear, possibly partly because of HLA diversity across the patient population. Compared with normal scalp, lesional scalp, particularly in alopecia totalis/universalis, had higher clonality and more expanded CD8+ clones, which suggests antigenic drive. Resident alphabeta T cells in normal human skin are also sequenced, complicating scalp TCR repertoire analysis, unlike mouse skin dominated by gammadelta T cells.

Regarding this clone: The antigen this receptor binds is unknown. No base-level quality is on record; no much larger clone is a single base apart.

This specimen's time point label, per the study, means: baseline before oral tofacitinib. Peripheral blood and lesional scalp punch biopsies were obtained from patients with alopecia areata. PBMCs were isolated by density centrifugation and stained for CD3, CD4 and CD8, after which CD4+ and CD8+ T cells were sorted on a FACSAria. Libraries were constructed by the immunoSEQ multiplex PCR assay. To provide template for TCR sequencing, every sample had RNA extracted and reverse transcribed into cDNA. SuperScript III was used to make first-strand cDNA, primed with a 2:1 mix of oligo-dT and random hexamers. A synthetic immune receptor repertoire was used to gauge amplification bias, and whatever bias remained was removed computationally. In the paper's pipeline: Raw reads were preprocessed to remove errors, and CDR3 was defined according to IMGT conventions as the region from the conserved cysteine to phenylalanine. To get clonality, Shannon entropy was normalized by log2 of the number of productive unique TCRs and the result was subtracted from 1. Whether scalp clones were CD4 or CD8 was inferred by matching scalp TCRbeta sequences against CD4 and CD8 repertoires sorted from blood. This immuneACCESS table, as held by TCRdb, lists in-frame sequences with V and J called but not all clones. Of the missing ones, under half trace to an unresolved V gene in checked studies; the others have no known cause. V and J calls and clone size are given by that table; D and trimming were obtained from the DNA. The sample table holds 180,000 or so clones, of which around 71% were seen once. About 10% of the sample lies in the top ten.

The CDR3 covers 14 residues, taking in both the cysteine and the phenylalanine. Only CDR3 DNA is held: 42 bases, read in frame from base 1. V is cut back by 4 bases and J by 5 bases, with 6 bases in the junction unmatched. Per the germline V gene (reference sequence), LNHDA is the CDR1 and SQIVND is the CDR2. The sequencing used CD8+ T cells sorted from blood, collected at week 0. This TCR came from a human donor with alopecia areata. Recombination joined TRBV19 with TRBJ1-2; 8 of the junction bases match TRBD1. CDR3 sequence: CASSTLGQAYGYTF. The DNA sequence follows: TGTGCCAGTAGTACTCTGGGACAGGCTTATGGCTACACCTTC.